The entry below describes one TCR beta chain. Its antigen is not known. The table came from immunoSEQ multiplex PCR; TCRdb's copy has only in-frame clones and leaves some out. The sample consists of about 140,000 clones, 85% to 90% of them appearing once. This sample is drawn from a study of T cell responses to AZD1222 COVID-19 vaccine. Findings and limits, study-wide: There were mostly white British donors and more females than males, and clonal diversity was possibly underestimated. The number of AZD1222 recipients seropositive at baseline was only 6 or 7.

CDR1 and CDR2 (germline): GTSNPN, SVGIG (reference sequence). CDR3 size: 16 residues. The chain recombines TRBV30 with TRBJ1-6; no definite D call. The sequences come from peripheral blood, collected on day 0 of AZD1222 vaccination. The TCR was taken from an adult in good health. The CDR3 spells CAAGLKPGLHNSPLHF. CDR3 in DNA: TGTGCTGCGGGTCTTAAACCGGGTCTCCATAATTCACCCCTCCACTTT.